The source of this TCR beta chain is a study of identical twins. CDR3 length equals 13 residues. V was trimmed by 5 bases and J by 6 bases, leaving 11 bases between them. cDNA molecules carried unique molecular identifiers, and template switching added a universal primer site. TCRdb reprocessed the 5' RACE reads via MiXCR and lists one record per CDR3 protein. The sample lists around 450,000 distinct CDR3 sequences; 12% to 15% were seen once. Findings of the study overall: The degree of excess twin sharing was weaker in beta out-of-frame sequences. Abundant beta clonotypes from cord blood bore fewer insertions; memory repertoires lacked this pattern. It was out-of-frame TCR alpha sharing in monozygotic twins that models underestimated.

On this clonotype: Antigen specificity is unknown.

These data also formed part of another study, on yellow fever vaccine responses in identical twins.

The receptor comes from a woman aged 18-29 years in good health. The chain combines TRBV12-3 or TRBV12-4 with TRBJ1-5, with D maybe TRBD1 (5 bases). The sequencing input was CD4+ T cells sorted from blood. In DNA, the CDR3 is TGTGCCAGCAGTCGTGGGGGGATTCAGCCCCAGCATTTT. It yields the protein CASSRGGIQPQHF.